This entry concerns a single TCR delta chain. TCRdb's protein for this DNA is that of a much larger clone and differs from the translation at residue 13, likely a read error; the protein shown is the DNA translation. TCRdb used CATT to re-call clones from the reads. The sample records hundreds of delta-chain clones, roughly 1.7% being singletons. This specimen belongs to a study of gamma-delta chains in newborns, infants, children. Turning to the study itself: Polyclonal expansion of innate γδ T cells after birth follows microbial exposure.

This CDR3 has 15 amino acids. Germline CDR1 GEAIGNYY, CDR2 EKD. The V gene is TRDV2, the J gene TRDJ1; 9 bases line up with TRDD3. What was sequenced was blood. The receptor's source is a child in good health. The CDR3 region is CACDLLGDHTDKPIF. In DNA, the CDR3 is TGTGCCTGTGACCTACTGGGGGACCACACCGATAAACCCATCTTT.